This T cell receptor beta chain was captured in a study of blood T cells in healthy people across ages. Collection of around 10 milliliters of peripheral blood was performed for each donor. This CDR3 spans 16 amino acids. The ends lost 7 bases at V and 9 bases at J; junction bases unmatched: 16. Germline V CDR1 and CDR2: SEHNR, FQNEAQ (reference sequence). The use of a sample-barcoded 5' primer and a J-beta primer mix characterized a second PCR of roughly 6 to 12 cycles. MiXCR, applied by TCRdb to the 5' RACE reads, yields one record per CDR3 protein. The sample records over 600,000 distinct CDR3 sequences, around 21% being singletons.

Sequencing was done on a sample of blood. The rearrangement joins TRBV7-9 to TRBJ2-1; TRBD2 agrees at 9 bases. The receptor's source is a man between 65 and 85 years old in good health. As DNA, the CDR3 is TGTGCCAGCAACCCCCTGGCGGGACTAGCCTTCGGTGAGCAGTTCTTC. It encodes CASNPLAGLAFGEQFF.